This entry is about one TCR beta chain. Antigen: not known. This entry is derived from a study of a mutant IDH1 vaccine in newly diagnosed glioma. For the study at large: The patients received vaccinations eight times, in weeks 1, 3, 5, 7, 11, 15, 19 and 23.

This CDR3 has 15 amino acids. The germline gives CDR1 LGHNA, CDR2 YSLEER. J was trimmed by 4 bases and V by 0 bases; bases with no gene match: 3. TCRdb keeps only in-frame clones here, not all; method: immunoSEQ multiplex PCR. The sample shows 45,000 to 60,000 clones, 91% of them seen only once. Documented time point: week 11, during vaccination. The content of each vaccine dose was 300 ug of mutant IDH1 20-mer peptide, and topical imiquimod accompanied it. The rearrangement links TRBV4-3 to TRBJ1-5, with TRBD1 identical over 7 bases. This clonotype originated in a man aged 50 or older with glioma. The material sequenced was PBMCs, taken from a glioma patient whose treatment included an IDH1 peptide vaccine. The CDR3 region is CASSQEAGGNQPQHF. CDR3 sequence (DNA): TGCGCCAGCAGCCAAGAAGCAGGGGGAAATCAGCCCCAGCATTTT.